The T cell receptor beta chain described here comes from a study of neoadjuvant anti-PD-1 for oral cavity cancer. Study-wide context: Most patients had three to four biweekly doses of 3 mg/kg nivolumab before resection. Around day 43, patients without progression received a fourth nivolumab dose before surgery. General study results and limits: With a few patients per group, TCR findings need larger cohorts.

This CDR3 has 16 residues. The V gene's germline CDR1 is LNHDA and CDR2 SQIVND (reference sequence). The V segment lost 5 bases and the J segment 4 bases; nucleotides outside the gene matches: 8. Remarks on this clone: Antigen specificity is unknown.

The repertoire was sequenced with immunoSEQ multiplex PCR; TCRdb's copy has only in-frame clones and lacks some. The sample holds about 6,600 clones; less than 45% are singletons and the top ten take more than 25%. The sample was tumor tissue, taken before nivolumab (anti-PD-1) treatment. The clonotype was recovered from a person aged 35 to 85 with oral cavity squamous cell carcinoma. This sequence joins TRBV19 and TRBJ2-1; 10 bases are a match to TRBD2. The CDR3 bases are TGTGCCAGTAGTCCCATAGCGGGGGGCCTGTACAATGAGCAGTTCTTC. It yields the protein CASSPIAGGLYNEQFF.